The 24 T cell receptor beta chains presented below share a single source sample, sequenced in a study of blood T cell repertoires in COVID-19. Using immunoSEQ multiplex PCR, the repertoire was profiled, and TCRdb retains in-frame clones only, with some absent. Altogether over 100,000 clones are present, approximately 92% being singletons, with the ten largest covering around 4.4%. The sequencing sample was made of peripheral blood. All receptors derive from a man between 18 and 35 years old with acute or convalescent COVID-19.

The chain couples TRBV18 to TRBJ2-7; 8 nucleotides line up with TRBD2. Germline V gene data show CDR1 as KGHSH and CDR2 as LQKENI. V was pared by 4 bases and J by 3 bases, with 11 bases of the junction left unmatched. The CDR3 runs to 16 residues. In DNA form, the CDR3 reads TGTGCCAGCTCACTTACGGGAGGGGACGTTCTCTACGAGCAGTACTTC. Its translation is CASSLTGGDVLYEQYF.

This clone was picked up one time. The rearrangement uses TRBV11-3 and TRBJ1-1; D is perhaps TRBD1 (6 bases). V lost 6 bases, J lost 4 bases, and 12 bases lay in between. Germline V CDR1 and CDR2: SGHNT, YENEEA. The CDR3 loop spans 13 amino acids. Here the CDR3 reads CASSTGMSTEAFF. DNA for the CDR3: TGTGCCAGCAGTACAGGGATGAGCACTGAAGCTTTCTTT.

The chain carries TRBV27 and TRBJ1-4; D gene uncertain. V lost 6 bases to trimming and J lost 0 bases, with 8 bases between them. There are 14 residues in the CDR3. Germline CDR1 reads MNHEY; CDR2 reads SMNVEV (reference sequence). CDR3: CASRSAATNEKLFF. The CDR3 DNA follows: TGTGCCAGCAGAAGCGCAGCAACTAATGAAAAACTGTTTTTT.

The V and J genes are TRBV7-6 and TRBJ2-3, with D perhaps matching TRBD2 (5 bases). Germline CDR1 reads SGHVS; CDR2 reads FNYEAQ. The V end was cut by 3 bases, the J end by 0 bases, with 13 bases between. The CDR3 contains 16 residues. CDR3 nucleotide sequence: TGTGCCAGCAGCTTTTCTACCGGGGATAGCACAGATACGCAGTATTTT. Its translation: CASSFSTGDSTDTQYF. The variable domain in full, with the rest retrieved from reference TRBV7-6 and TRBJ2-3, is GAGVSQSPRYKVTKRGQDVALRCDPISGHVSLYWYRQALGQGPEFLTYFNYEAQQDKSGLPNDRFSAERPEGSISTLTIQRTEQRDSAMYRCASSFSTGDSTDTQYFGPGTRLTVL.

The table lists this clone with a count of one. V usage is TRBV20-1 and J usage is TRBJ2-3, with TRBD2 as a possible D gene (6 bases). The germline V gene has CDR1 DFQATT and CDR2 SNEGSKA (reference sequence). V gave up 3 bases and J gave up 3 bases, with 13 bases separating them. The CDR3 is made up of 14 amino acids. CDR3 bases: TGCAGTGCTAGTCCCGGGACTGCAACAGATACGCAGTATTTT. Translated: CSASPGTATDTQYF.

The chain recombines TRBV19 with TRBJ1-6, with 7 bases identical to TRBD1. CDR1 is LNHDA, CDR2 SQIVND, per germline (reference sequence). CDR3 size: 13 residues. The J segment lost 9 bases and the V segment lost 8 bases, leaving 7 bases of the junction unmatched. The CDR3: CASQETGSSPLHF. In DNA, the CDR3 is TGTGCCAGTCAGGAGACAGGGAGTTCACCCCTCCACTTT. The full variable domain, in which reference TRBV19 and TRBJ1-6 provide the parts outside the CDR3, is DGGITQSPKYLFRKEGQNVTLSCEQNLNHDAMYWYRQDPGQGLRLIYYSQIVNDFQKGDIAEGYSVSREKKESFPLTVTSAQKNPTAFYLCASQETGSSPLHFGNGTRLTVT.

Here the CDR3 DNA reads TGCGCCAGCAGCTTGGCCGGGGCAGGTCGGGGGACTGAAGCTTTCTTT. Amino acid sequence: CASSLAGAGRGTEAFF. The chain is built from TRBV5-1 and TRBJ1-1; tentatively, D is TRBD1 (5 bases). The CDR3 covers 16 residues. V was cut by 0 bases and J by 5 bases, with 17 bases left in between. CDR1 SGHRS and CDR2 YFSETQ come from the germline V gene. The whole variable domain, filled in from reference TRBV5-1 and TRBJ1-1, reads KAGVTQTPRYLIKTRGQQVTLSCSPISGHRSVSWYQQTPGQGLQFLFEYFSETQRNKGNFPGRFSGRQFSNSRSEMNVSTLELGDSALYLCASSLAGAGRGTEAFFGQGTRLTVV.

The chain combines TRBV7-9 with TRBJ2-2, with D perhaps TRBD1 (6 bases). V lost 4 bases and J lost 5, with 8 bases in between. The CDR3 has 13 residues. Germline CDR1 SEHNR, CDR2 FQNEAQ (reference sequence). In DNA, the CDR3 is TGTGCCAGCAGCTACAGGGCTACCGGGGAGCTGTTTTTT. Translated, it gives CASSYRATGELFF.

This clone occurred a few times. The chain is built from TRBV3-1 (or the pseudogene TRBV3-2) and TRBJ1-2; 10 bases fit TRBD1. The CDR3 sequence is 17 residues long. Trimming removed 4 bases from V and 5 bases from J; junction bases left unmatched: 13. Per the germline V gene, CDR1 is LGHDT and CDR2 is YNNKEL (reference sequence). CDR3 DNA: TGTGCCAGCAGCCGAAAGGGGGGACAGGGGAACCTTTATGGCTACACCTTC. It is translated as CASSRKGGQGNLYGYTF.

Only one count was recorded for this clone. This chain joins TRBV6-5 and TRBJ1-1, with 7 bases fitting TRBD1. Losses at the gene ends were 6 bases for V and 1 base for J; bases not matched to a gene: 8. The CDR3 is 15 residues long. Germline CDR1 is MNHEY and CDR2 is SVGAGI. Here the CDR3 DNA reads TGTGCCAGCAGCCCCGACAGGGTAGGGAACACTGAAGCTTTCTTT. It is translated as CASSPDRVGNTEAFF.

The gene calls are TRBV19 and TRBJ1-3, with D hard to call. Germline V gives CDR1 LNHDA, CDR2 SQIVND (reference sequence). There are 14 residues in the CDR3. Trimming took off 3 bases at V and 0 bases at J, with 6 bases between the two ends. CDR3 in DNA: TGTGCCAGTAGTATGGGGAGCTCTGGAAACACCATATATTTT. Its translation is CASSMGSSGNTIYF.

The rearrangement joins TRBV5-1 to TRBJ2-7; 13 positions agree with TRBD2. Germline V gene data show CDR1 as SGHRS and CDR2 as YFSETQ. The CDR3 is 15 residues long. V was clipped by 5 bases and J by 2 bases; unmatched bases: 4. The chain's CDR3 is CASRPGLAGTYEQYF. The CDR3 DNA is TGCGCCAGCAGGCCGGGACTAGCGGGGACCTACGAGCAGTACTTC.

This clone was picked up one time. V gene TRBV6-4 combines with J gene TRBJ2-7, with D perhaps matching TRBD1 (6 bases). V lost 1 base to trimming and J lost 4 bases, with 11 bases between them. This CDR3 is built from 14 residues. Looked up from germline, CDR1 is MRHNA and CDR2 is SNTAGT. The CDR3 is CASSDYREEYEQYF. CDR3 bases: TGTGCCAGCAGTGACTACAGGGAAGAGTACGAGCAGTACTTC.

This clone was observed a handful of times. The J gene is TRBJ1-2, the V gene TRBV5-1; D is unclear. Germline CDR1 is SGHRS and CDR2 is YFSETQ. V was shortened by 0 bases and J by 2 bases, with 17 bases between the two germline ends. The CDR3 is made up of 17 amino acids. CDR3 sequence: CASSLAVRTLGNYGYTF. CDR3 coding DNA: TGCGCCAGCAGCTTGGCGGTCCGAACCCTCGGGAACTATGGCTACACCTTC.

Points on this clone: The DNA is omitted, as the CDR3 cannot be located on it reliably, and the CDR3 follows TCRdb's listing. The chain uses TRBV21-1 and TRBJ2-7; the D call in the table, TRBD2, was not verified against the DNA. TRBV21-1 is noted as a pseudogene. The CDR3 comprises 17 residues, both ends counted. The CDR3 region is CASSVPVGEGSSYEQYF.

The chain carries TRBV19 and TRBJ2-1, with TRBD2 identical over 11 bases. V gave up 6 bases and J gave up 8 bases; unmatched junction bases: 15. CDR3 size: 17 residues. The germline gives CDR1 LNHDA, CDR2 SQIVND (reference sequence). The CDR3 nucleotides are TGTGCCAGTAGATACCCCGGGACTAGCGGATCCATGGATGAGCAGTTCTTC. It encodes CASRYPGTSGSMDEQFF.

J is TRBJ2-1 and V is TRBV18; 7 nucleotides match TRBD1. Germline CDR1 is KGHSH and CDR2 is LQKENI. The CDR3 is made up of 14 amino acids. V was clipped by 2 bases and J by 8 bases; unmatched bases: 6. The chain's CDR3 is CASSPRQGIHEQFF. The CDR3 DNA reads TGTGCCAGCTCACCAAGACAGGGCATCCATGAGCAGTTCTTC.

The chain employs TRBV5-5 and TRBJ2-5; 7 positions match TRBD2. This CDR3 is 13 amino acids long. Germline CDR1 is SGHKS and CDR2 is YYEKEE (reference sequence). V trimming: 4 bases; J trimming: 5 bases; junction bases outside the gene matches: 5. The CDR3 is CASSPGGGETQYF. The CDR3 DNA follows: TGTGCCAGCAGCCCGGGGGGTGGGGAGACCCAGTACTTC. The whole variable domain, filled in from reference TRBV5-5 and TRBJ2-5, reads DAGVTQSPTHLIKTRGQQVTLRCSPISGHKSVSWYQQVLGQGPQFIFQYYEKEERGRGNFPDRFSARQFPNYSSELNVNALLLGDSALYLCASSPGGGETQYFGPGTRLLVL.

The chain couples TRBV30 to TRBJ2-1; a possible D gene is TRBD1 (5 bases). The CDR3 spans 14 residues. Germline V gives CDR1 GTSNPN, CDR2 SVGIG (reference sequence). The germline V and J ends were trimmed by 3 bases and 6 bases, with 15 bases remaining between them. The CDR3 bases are TGTGCCTGGAGCAAGGGGATTAGGGGCAATGAGCAGTTCTTC. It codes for CAWSKGIRGNEQFF.

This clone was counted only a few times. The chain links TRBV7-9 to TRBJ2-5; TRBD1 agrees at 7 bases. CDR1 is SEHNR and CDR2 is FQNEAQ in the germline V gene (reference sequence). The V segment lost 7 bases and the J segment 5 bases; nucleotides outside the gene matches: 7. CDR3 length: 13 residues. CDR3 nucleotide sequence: TGTGCCAGCAACCAGGGGGATCGGGAGACCCAGTACTTC. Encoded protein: CASNQGDRETQYF.

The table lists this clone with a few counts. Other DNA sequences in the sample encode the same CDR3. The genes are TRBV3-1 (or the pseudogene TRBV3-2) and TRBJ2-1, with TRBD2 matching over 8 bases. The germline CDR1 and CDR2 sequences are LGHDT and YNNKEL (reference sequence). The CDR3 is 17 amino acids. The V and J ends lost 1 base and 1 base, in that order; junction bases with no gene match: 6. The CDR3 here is CASSQVSGVGSYNEQFF. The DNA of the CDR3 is TGTGCCAGCAGCCAAGTTAGCGGGGTAGGGTCCTACAATGAGCAGTTCTTC.

The DNA for the CDR3 is TGTGCCAGTACCTACAACAGGGGAAAATCTGAAGCTTTCTTT. Protein: CASTYNRGKSEAFF. This sequence joins TRBV19 and TRBJ1-1; 7 bases agree with TRBD1. J was trimmed by 6 bases and V by 7 bases; bases with no gene match: 11. This CDR3 region has 14 residues. CDR1 and CDR2 (germline): LNHDA, SQIVND (reference sequence).

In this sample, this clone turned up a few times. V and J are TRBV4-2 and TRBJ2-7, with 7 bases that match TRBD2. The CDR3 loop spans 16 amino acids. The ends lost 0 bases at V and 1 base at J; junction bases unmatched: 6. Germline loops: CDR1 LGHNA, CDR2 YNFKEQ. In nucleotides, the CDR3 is TGTGCCAGCAGCCAAGATCGGGGCGGGGGTTCCTACGAGCAGTACTTC. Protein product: CASSQDRGGGSYEQYF.

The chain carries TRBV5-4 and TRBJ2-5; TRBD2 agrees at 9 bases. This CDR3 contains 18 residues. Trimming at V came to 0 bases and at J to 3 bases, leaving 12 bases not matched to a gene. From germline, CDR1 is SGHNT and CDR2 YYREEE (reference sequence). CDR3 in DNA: TGTGCCAGCAGCTTGGGTTTCGCCCAGCGGGGGGTCGAAGAGACCCAGTACTTC. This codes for CASSLGFAQRGVEETQYF.